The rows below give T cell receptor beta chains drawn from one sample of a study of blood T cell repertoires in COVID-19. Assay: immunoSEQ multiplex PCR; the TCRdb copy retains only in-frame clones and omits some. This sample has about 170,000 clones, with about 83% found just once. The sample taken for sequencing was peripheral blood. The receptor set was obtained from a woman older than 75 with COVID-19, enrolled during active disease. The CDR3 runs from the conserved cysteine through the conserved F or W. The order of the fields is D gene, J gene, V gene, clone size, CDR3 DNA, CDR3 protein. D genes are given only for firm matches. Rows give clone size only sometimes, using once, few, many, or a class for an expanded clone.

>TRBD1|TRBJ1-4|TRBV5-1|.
TGCGCCAGCAGCTTGGGAACAGGGGGCGATTTCGGTGAAAAACTGTTTTTT
CASSLGTGGDFGEKLFF
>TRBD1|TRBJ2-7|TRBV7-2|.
TGTGCCAGCAGCCCAAAGACAGGGTCCCACGAGCAGTACTTC
CASSPKTGSHEQYF
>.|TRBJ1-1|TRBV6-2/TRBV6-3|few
TGTGCCAGCAGTAGGGGACAGAACACTGAAGCTTTCTTT
CASSRGQNTEAFF
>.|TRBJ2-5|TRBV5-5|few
TGTGCCAGCAGCTTGGGCCTGTTGGAGGAGACCCAGTACTTC
CASSLGLLEETQYF
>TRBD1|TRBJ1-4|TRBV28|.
TGTGCCAGCAGTGTCCGGGACAGGGGTGAAAAACTGTTTTTT
CASSVRDRGEKLFF
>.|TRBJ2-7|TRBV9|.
TGTGCCAGCCGGTCCGAGTACGAGCAGTACTTC
CASRSEYEQYF
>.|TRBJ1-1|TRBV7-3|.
TGTGCCAGCAGTCAAGGACGCGGGAGCACTGAAGCTTTCTTT
CASSQGRGSTEAFF
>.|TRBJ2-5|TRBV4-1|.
TGCGCCAGCAGCCACCCCACAGGGATCAAAGAGACCCAGTACTTC
CASSHPTGIKETQYF
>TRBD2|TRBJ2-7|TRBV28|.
TGTGCCAGCAGCCCGGGAGGAGAGTTGGACGAGCAGTACTTC
CASSPGGELDEQYF
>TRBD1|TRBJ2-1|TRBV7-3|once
TGTGCCAGCAGCTCACAGGGGGCGGGTGAGCAGTTCTTC
CASSSQGAGEQFF
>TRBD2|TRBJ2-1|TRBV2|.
TGTGCCAGCAGTGAAAACCTAGCGGGGTACAATGAGCAGTTCTTC
CASSENLAGYNEQFF
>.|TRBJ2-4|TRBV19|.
TGTGCCAGTAGTATACTACAGGCTGGCAAAAACATTCAGTACTTC
CASSILQAGKNIQYF
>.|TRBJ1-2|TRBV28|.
TGTGCCAGCAGTACAACGACGGGGATCTATGGCTACACCTTC
CASSTTTGIYGYTF
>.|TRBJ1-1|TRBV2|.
TGTGCCAGCAGTGTTGTAACCGGGGGAGCTTTCTTT
CASSVVTGGAFF
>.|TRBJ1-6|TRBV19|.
TGTGCCAGTAGTATAGAGCCCTCGGAGGGATCCAATTCACCCCTCCACTTT
CASSIEPSEGSNSPLHF
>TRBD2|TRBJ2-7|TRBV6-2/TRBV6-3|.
TGTGCCAGCAGTTTGGCTAGCGGGGTCGAGCAGTACTTC
CASSLASGVEQYF
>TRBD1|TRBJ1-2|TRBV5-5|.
TGTGCCAGCAGCTTGGGCCAAAGACAGGGGGCGGACTATGGCTACACCTTC
CASSLGQRQGADYGYTF
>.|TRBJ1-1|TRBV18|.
TGTGCCAGCAACGGAGTAAACACTGAAGCTTTCTTT
CASNGVNTEAFF
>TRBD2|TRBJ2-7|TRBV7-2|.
TGTGCCAGCACCCCCCTAAAGGCTAGCGGGAGCTACGAGCAGTACTTC
CASTPLKASGSYEQYF
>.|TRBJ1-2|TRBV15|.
TGTGCCACCAGCAGAGGGGTAGGAGGGCGCCCGTATGGCTACACCTTC
CATSRGVGGRPYGYTF
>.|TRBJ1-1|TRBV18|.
TGTGCCAGCTCACCATTGATGGACAGGAACACTGAAGCTTTCTTT
CASSPLMDRNTEAFF
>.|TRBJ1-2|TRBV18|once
TGTGCCAGCTCACCACTAGCCAGGGTGGGATATGGCTACACCTTC
CASSPLARVGYGYTF
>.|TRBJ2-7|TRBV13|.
TGTGCCAGCAGCTTAGGTGGCCTTATGGTTGGGCAGTACTTC
CASSLGGLMVGQYF
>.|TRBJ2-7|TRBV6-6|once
TGTGCCAGCAGTTACTCCGATAGTACAGGGTACTACGAGCAGTACTTC
CASSYSDSTGYYEQYF
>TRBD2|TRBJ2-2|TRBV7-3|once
TGTGCCAGCAGCCCTAGCAGGAGCGGGAGTGTTCTCGGGGAGCTGTTTTTT
CASSPSRSGSVLGELFF
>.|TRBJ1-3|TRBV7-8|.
TGTGCCAGCAGCTTAAGGGGCGGAGTGGCTGGAAACACCATATATTTT
CASSLRGGVAGNTIYF
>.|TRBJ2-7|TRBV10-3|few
TGTGCCATCAGTCACAGAACCGCCTACGAGCAGTACTTC
CAISHRTAYEQYF
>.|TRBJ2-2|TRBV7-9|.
TGTGCCAGCAGCCCCTACAGGTTTCCCGGGGAGCTGTTTTTT
CASSPYRFPGELFF
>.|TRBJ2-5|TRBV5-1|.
TGCGCCAGCAGCTTGGTCAGGGGCGAAGAGACCCAGTACTTC
CASSLVRGEETQYF
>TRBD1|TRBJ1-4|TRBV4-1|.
TGCGCCGGTCGGAGGGACAGTGCAACTAATGAAAAACTGTTTTTT
CAGRRDSATNEKLFF
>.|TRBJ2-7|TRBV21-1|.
TGTGCCAGCAGCAAGCGTCTAGCGAACCCCTACGAGCAGTACTTC
CASSKRLANPYEQYF
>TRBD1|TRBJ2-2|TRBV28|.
TGTGCCGACAGGGGGCCCACCGGGGAGCTGTTTTTT
CADRGPTGELFF
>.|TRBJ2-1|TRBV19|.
TGTGCCAGTAGACCCCCCCCGCCAGGGGTTGAGCAGTTCTTC
CASRPPPPGVEQFF
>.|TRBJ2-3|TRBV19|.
TGTGCCAAAGGGGCTACGCAGTATTTT
CAKGATQYF
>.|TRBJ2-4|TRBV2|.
TGTGCCAGCAGTACCACAGGGGAGGACATTCAGTACTTC
CASSTTGEDIQYF
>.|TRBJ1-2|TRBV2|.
TGTGCCAGCAGTGCTTCGGGGTTGAGTGGCTACACCTTC
CASSASGLSGYTF
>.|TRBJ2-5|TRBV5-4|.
TGTGCCAGCAGCTTCGAGGTCCAAGAGACCCAGTACTTC
CASSFEVQETQYF
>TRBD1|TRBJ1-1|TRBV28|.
TGTGCCAGCAGTTTAGCCACAGGGGGGACCACTGAAGCTTTCTTT
CASSLATGGTTEAFF
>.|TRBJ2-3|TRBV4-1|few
TGCGCCAGCAGCCAAGTCTGGCGGGGTATGCAGTATTTT
CASSQVWRGMQYF
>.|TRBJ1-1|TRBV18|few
TGTGCCAGCTCACCACCACAGGGAGGGGCTTTCTTT
CASSPPQGGAFF
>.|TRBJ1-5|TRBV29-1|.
TGCAGCGTTGCGGCAGGGCAGTTAGGGCCCCAGCATTTT
CSVAAGQLGPQHF
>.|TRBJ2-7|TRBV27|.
TGTGCCAGCAGTTTATATGGCGGTACCTACGAGCAGTACTTC
CASSLYGGTYEQYF
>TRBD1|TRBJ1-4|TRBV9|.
TGTGCCAGCAGCACCGGACACGGACAGGGTGGTGGTGAAAAACTGTTTTTT
CASSTGHGQGGGEKLFF
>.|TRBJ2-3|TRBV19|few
TGTGCCAGTAGTATTGGCGGGTTCACAGATACGCAGTATTTT
CASSIGGFTDTQYF
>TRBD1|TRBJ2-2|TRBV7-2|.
TGTGCCAGCAGCAGGGGGACAGGGGGTAACACCGGGGAGCTGTTTTTT
CASSRGTGGNTGELFF
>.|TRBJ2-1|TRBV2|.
TGTGCCAGCAGTCTCTACAATGAGCAGTTCTTC
CASSLYNEQFF
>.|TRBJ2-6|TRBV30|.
TGTGCCTGGACAAGGAGTATTAGGCCTGGGGCCAACGTCCTGACTTTC
CAWTRSIRPGANVLTF
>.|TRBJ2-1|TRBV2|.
TGTGCCAGCAGGCAGGGGTTATACAATGAGCAGTTCTTC
CASRQGLYNEQFF
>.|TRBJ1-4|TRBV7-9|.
TGTGCCAGCAGCACACGGACAGATAATGAAAAACTGTTTTTT
CASSTRTDNEKLFF
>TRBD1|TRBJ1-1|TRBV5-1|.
TGCGCCAGCAGCTCTGCCGGACAGGGGAGCACTGAAGCTTTCTTT
CASSSAGQGSTEAFF
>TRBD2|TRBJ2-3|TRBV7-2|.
TGTGCCAGCAGCTCAGGACTAGCGGGAAGCACAGATACGCAGTATTTT
CASSSGLAGSTDTQYF
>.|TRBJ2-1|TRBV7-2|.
TGTGCCAGCAGCTTAGGCTCTAGCGACTACAATGAGCAGTTCTTC
CASSLGSSDYNEQFF
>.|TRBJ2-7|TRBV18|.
TGTGCCAGCTCACCGCAGGTTACCTACGAGCAGTACTTC
CASSPQVTYEQYF
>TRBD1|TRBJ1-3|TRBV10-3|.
TGTGCCATCAGTGGCGACAGGGGCGTCTCTGGAAACACCATATATTTT
CAISGDRGVSGNTIYF
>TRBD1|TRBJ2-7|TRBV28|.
TGTGCCAGCAGTCAAGCCGGGACAGGGTCCCACGAGCAGTACTTC
CASSQAGTGSHEQYF
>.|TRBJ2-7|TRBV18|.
TGTGCCAGCTCACCCGCTAGCTACGAGCAGTACTTC
CASSPASYEQYF
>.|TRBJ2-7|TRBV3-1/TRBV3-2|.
TGTGCCAGCAGCCAAGAGGGAAGAACAGGAACCTACGAGCAGTACTTC
CASSQEGRTGTYEQYF
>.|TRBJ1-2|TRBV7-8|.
TGTGCCAGCAGCGAGGACTCTGCCAGGGGCTACACCTTC
CASSEDSARGYTF